A selection of T cell receptor beta chains follows, all from one sample in a study of CD8 T cells in ankylosing spondylitis. From the 5' RACE reads, TCRdb called clonotypes with MiXCR, one entry per CDR3 protein. The sample has 100,000 to 150,000 distinct CDR3 sequences, about 15% seen once. The sequencing input was blood, either unsorted or a sorted T cell fraction (not recorded which). These TCRs come from a male donor with ankylosing spondylitis. The CDR3 runs from the conserved cysteine through the conserved F or W. D genes are given only for firm matches. A row's size may be missing; if present it is once, few, many or a size class.

j_gene	d_gene	v_gene	abundance	CDR3nt	CDR3aa
TRBJ2-2	NA	TRBV6-2/TRBV6-3	NA	TGTGCCAGCAGTTACTTAATCACCGGGGAGCTGTTTTTT	CASSYLITGELFF
TRBJ1-2	NA	TRBV6-2/TRBV6-3	few	TGTGCCAGCAGTCGTGACGGCGGTCGGGGCTACACCTTC	CASSRDGGRGYTF
TRBJ2-1	NA	TRBV11-2	few	TGTGCCAGCAGCCCCCCGGTGCCGCGCTCCTACAATGAGCAGTTCTTC	CASSPPVPRSYNEQFF
TRBJ2-1	NA	TRBV5-1	few	TGCGCCAGCAGCTTGGAAGGAGGGGTAAATGAGCAGTTCTTC	CASSLEGGVNEQFF
TRBJ2-7	NA	TRBV4-2	NA	TGTGCCAGCAGCCTCGGTGGGCGGGGCGGGTACGAGCAGTACTTC	CASSLGGRGGYEQYF
TRBJ2-7	TRBD2	TRBV29-1	many	TGCAGCGTTTGGACTAGCTCCTACGAGCAGTACTTC	CSVWTSSYEQYF
TRBJ2-3	TRBD2	TRBV4-3	NA	TGCGCCAGCAGCCAAGGTGGCGGGAGGCGCGATACGCAGTATTTT	CASSQGGGRRDTQYF
TRBJ2-5	NA	TRBV5-1	once	TGCGCCAGCCGCATCTGGGGGACAGAGACCCAGTACTTC	CASRIWGTETQYF
TRBJ2-1	TRBD2	TRBV14	few	TGTGCCAGCAGCCAAGATCGACTAGCGGGAGATGAGCAGTTCTTC	CASSQDRLAGDEQFF
TRBJ2-7	TRBD1	TRBV28	NA	TGTGCCAGCAGTATGGACAGGTCCTGGGAGCAGTACTTC	CASSMDRSWEQYF
TRBJ2-7	NA	TRBV5-1	few	TGCGCCAGCAGCTTCCACGGGAGTGGTTACGAGCAGTACTTC	CASSFHGSGYEQYF
TRBJ2-2	NA	TRBV20-1	NA	TGCAGTGCTAGAGATAAGTACGGACACCAGAACACCGGGGAGCTGTTTTTT	CSARDKYGHQNTGELFF
TRBJ1-1	NA	TRBV20-1	NA	TGCAGTGCTAGAGATGGGGGGCGGGACACTCATGAAGCTTTCTTT	CSARDGGRDTHEAFF
TRBJ2-2	TRBD1	TRBV27	NA	TGTGCCCCTCGGGACAGGGCGATACCGGGGGAGCTGTTTTTT	CAPRDRAIPGELFF
TRBJ2-7	NA	TRBV7-9	NA	TGTGCCAGCAGCTCGGACGGTCGCTCCTACGAGCAGTACTTC	CASSSDGRSYEQYF
TRBJ2-3	TRBD2	TRBV19	few	TGTGCCAGTAGTCCCTCCGGGACTAACACAGATACGCAGTATTTT	CASSPSGTNTDTQYF
TRBJ2-3	NA	TRBV30	few	TGTGCCTGGGGGGAAGGGTATACGCAGTATTTT	CAWGEGYTQYF
TRBJ2-1	NA	TRBV20-1	NA	TGCAGTGCTAGAGATATCAGGGGACGGGGTGAGCAGTTCTTC	CSARDIRGRGEQFF
TRBJ2-7	NA	TRBV4-1	NA	TGCGCCAGCAGCCAAGGGTTTCCCTACGAGCAGTACTTC	CASSQGFPYEQYF
TRBJ2-2	TRBD1	TRBV24-1	few	TGTGCCACCAGTGATTATGAGGGGGCGAACACCGGGGTGTTTTTT	CATSDYEGANTGVFF
TRBJ2-7	NA	TRBV9	many	TGTGCCAGCAGCGTAGGGGGAGACGAGCAGTACTTC	CASSVGGDEQYF
TRBJ2-1	NA	TRBV18	few	TGTGCCAGCTCACTTCGCGGGGTGGGGGTCGTCCACAATGAGCAGTTCTTC	CASSLRGVGVVHNEQFF
TRBJ2-1	TRBD2	TRBV24-1	few	TGTGCCACCAGTGATTTGGGCGGGAGGTCCTACAATGAGCAGTTCTTC	CATSDLGGRSYNEQFF
TRBJ1-3	TRBD1	TRBV4-1	many	TGCGCCAGCAGCCCACTTTACAGGGGATCTGGAAACACCATATATTTT	CASSPLYRGSGNTIYF
TRBJ2-1	NA	TRBV6-2/TRBV6-3	NA	TGTGCCAGCACTTTACTCGGCAACAATGAGCAGTTCTTC	CASTLLGNNEQFF
TRBJ2-7	TRBD2	TRBV27	NA	TGTGCCAGCAGTCAGGGACTAGCGGGAGTCTACGAGCAGTACTTC	CASSQGLAGVYEQYF
TRBJ1-5	NA	TRBV10-3	NA	TGTGCCATCAGTGAGTCGATTTTGGAAGGCAATCAGCCCCAGCATTTT	CAISESILEGNQPQHF
TRBJ2-3	NA	TRBV5-6	few	TGTGCCAGCAGCTTTACTACCGGGACAATTGCCGATACGCAGTATTTT	CASSFTTGTIADTQYF
TRBJ2-1	TRBD2	TRBV4-3	many	TGCGCCAGCAGCTTAGAGCGGGATGGAAATGAGCAGTTCTTC	CASSLERDGNEQFF
TRBJ1-1	NA	TRBV5-1	few	TGCGCCAGCAGCCTGGGCGCCGGTTCCGCTTTCTTT	CASSLGAGSAFF
TRBJ2-7	NA	TRBV27	few	TGTGCCAGCAGCGCCTTCGGACCTTCCTACGAGCAGTACTTC	CASSAFGPSYEQYF
TRBJ1-1	NA	TRBV2	few	TGTGCCAGCAGCTCGGGACACCTGAACACTGAAGCTTTCTTT	CASSSGHLNTEAFF
TRBJ2-3	TRBD2	TRBV7-2	few	TGTGCCAGCAGCTTAGTTGGGACTAGCGTGACAGATACGCAGTATTTT	CASSLVGTSVTDTQYF
TRBJ2-2	TRBD1	TRBV7-3	NA	TGTGCCAGCAGCTTACAGGGACAGGGGTACACCGGGGAGCTGTTTTTT	CASSLQGQGYTGELFF
TRBJ2-7	TRBD2	TRBV5-1	few	TGCGCCAGCAGTAGGGCTAGCGGGACGAAATCCTACGAGCAGTACTTC	CASSRASGTKSYEQYF
TRBJ2-1	NA	TRBV20-1	few	TGCAGTGCCCTAGGGGGTACCGCTTGGAATGAGCAGTTCTTC	CSALGGTAWNEQFF
TRBJ2-7	NA	TRBV7-9	many	TGTGCCAGCAGCTTAGGGGAAAGGGTTTTCTACGAGCAGTACTTC	CASSLGERVFYEQYF
TRBJ2-7	NA	TRBV6-6	NA	TGTGCCAGCAGTTACGGAGCAGGGGAGCAGTACTTC	CASSYGAGEQYF
TRBJ2-3	TRBD1	TRBV25-1	few	TGTGCCAGCAGTGGGAGACAGGGCGACTTCACAGATACGCAGTATTTT	CASSGRQGDFTDTQYF
TRBJ2-1	TRBD2	TRBV11-3	few	TGTGCCAGCAGCCCGGGACTAGCGGGAGTCCACAATGAGCAGTTCTTC	CASSPGLAGVHNEQFF
TRBJ2-7	NA	TRBV6-2/TRBV6-3	few	TGTGCCAGCAGTTATAGTGACAGGTTCTACGAGCAGTACTTC	CASSYSDRFYEQYF
TRBJ2-2	NA	TRBV6-5	NA	TGTGCCAGCAGTTACGCCGACGACACCGGGGAGCTGTTTTTT	CASSYADDTGELFF
TRBJ1-2	NA	TRBV10-3	few	TGTGCCATCAGTGAGCACGGGTCCTATGGCTACACCTTC	CAISEHGSYGYTF
TRBJ2-1	TRBD2	TRBV7-9	few	TGTGCCAGCAGCTTAGCGGGAGGGCCAAGTAATGAGCAGTTCTTC	CASSLAGGPSNEQFF
TRBJ1-1	NA	TRBV7-6	few	TGTGCCAGCAGCTTCAGACTTAACACTGAAGCTTTCTTT	CASSFRLNTEAFF
TRBJ1-4	NA	TRBV27	NA	TGTGCCAGCAGTGGCAACGCTCTGGGAGTTTGGCGGGAAAAACTGTTTTTT	CASSGNALGVWREKLFF
TRBJ2-1	TRBD2	TRBV9	many	TGTGCCAGCAGCGTAGCTGTACTAGCGGGAGGGAATGAGCAGTTCTTC	CASSVAVLAGGNEQFF
TRBJ2-7	NA	TRBV4-2	few	TGTGCCAGCAGCCACGTCGCGGACGGCAGCTACGAGCAGTACTTC	CASSHVADGSYEQYF
TRBJ2-3	TRBD1	TRBV28	few	TGTGCCAGCAGAACGCCCTTGATACAGGGGGCGGGTACAGATACGCAGTATTTT	CASRTPLIQGAGTDTQYF
TRBJ2-1	TRBD1	TRBV27	NA	TGTGCCAGCAGTCCAGGGGGACCATACGCCTACAATGAGCAGTTCTTC	CASSPGGPYAYNEQFF
TRBJ1-5	TRBD1	TRBV6-1	few	TGTGCCAGCAGACGGGGGACAGGGAACTTCCCTGGGAATCAGCCCCAGCATTTT	CASRRGTGNFPGNQPQHF